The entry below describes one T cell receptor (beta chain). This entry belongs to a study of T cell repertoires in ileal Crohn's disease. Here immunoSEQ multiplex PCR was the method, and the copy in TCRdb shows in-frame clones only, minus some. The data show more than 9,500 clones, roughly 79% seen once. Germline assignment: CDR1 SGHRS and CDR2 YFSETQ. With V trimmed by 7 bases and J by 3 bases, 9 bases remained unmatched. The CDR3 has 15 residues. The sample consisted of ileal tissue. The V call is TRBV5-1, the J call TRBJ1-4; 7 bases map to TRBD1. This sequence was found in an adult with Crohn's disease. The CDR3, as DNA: TGCGCCAGCTCTGACAGGGAGACACCTAATGAAAAACTGTTTTTT. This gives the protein CASSDRETPNEKLFF.